The present entry profiles one T cell receptor beta chain with its context. The antigen remains undetermined. Germline CDR1 SGHAT, CDR2 FQNNGV. V dropped 5 bases and J dropped 2 bases, with 25 bases sitting between them. The CDR3 runs to 19 residues. The sample comes from a study of blood T cells in healthy people across ages. Overall study results and limits: Unsorted PBMC input precluded a conclusive naive versus antigen-experienced comparison. CMV status of donors was unknown, possibly confounding expanded clonotype changes.

PCR was performed a second time for roughly 6 to 12 cycles using a sample-barcoded 5' primer and a J-beta primer mix. MiXCR was run by TCRdb on the 5' RACE reads, yielding one entry per CDR3 protein. The sample includes 1.5 million to 2 million distinct CDR3 sequences, roughly 30% of them seen just once. Per-sample yields of isolated PBMCs were at least 6 million. The chain links TRBV11-2 to TRBJ2-1; no clear D gene. This clonotype was obtained from a woman in her twenties or thirties in good health. Sequencing was carried out using blood. The DNA of the CDR3 is TGTGCCAGCAGCACCCGGCAGCACTATCGACCAACCGCCTACAATGAGCAGTTCTTC. It encodes CASSTRQHYRPTAYNEQFF.